This TCR beta chain is drawn from a study of blood T cell repertoires in COVID-19. Across the study: Samples came from the United States, Italy and Spain, spanning acute and convalescent COVID-19.

How the authors handled the data: Nucleated cell number was recorded as an estimate derived from reference gene primer amplification. The table came from immunoSEQ multiplex PCR; TCRdb's copy has only in-frame clones and leaves some out. D and trimming were read from the DNA, whereas the V and J calls and clone size are those reported in that table. The sample shows about 92,000 clones, 75% to 90% of them seen only once. Unmatched junction bases numbered 4, after V lost 6 bases and J lost 8 bases. Germline CDR1 LNHDA, CDR2 SQIVND (reference sequence). There are 13 residues in the CDR3. Sequenced input: peripheral blood. The rearrangement joins TRBV19 to TRBJ2-1, with 10 bases matching TRBD2. The clonotype comes from a woman aged 70-85 years with acute or convalescent COVID-19. CDR3 sequence: CASSLTSGYEQFF. DNA of the CDR3: TGTGCCAGTAGCCTGACTAGCGGGTATGAGCAGTTCTTC.